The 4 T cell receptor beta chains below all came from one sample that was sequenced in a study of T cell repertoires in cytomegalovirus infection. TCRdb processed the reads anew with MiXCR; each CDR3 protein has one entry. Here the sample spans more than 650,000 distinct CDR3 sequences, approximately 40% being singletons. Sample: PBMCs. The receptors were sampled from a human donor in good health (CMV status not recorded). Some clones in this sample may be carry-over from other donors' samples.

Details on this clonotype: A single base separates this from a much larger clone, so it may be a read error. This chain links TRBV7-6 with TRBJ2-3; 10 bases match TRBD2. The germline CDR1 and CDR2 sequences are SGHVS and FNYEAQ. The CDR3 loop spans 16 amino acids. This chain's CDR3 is CACSLGPSGSGDTQYF. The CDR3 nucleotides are TGTGCTTGCAGCTTAGGGCCTAGCGGGAGTGGAGATACGCAGTATTTT.

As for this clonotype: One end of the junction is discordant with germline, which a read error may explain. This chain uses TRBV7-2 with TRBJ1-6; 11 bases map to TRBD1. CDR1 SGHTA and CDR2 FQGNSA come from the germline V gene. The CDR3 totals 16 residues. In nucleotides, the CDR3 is TGTGCCAGCAGCCCCACCCATCCCGGGACAGGGGGAGCCCTCCTCTTT. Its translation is CASSPTHPGTGGALLF.

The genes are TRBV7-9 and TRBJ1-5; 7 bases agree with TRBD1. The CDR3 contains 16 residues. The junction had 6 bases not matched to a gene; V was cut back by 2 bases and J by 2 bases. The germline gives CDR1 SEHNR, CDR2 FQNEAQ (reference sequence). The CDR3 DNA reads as TGTGCCAGCAGCTTATGGGGGACAGAAGGCAATCAGCCCCAGCATTTT. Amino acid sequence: CASSLWGTEGNQPQHF.

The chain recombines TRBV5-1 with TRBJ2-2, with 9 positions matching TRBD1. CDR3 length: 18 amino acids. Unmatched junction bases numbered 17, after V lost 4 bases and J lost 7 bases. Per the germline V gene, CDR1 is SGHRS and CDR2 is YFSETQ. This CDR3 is CASSQSLPGQGKGGELFF. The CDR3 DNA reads TGCGCCAGCAGCCAATCACTACCGGGACAGGGTAAAGGCGGGGAGCTGTTTTTT.